This T cell receptor beta chain was identified during a study of STAT5B mutations in CD4+ large granular lymphocyte leukemia. Study conclusions and caveats: Without putative leukemic clones, patient CD4-sorted repertoires remained more clonal than healthy CD4+ repertoires. TRBV06-family usage was enriched in top patient clones (8/27) versus controls (2/35). Higher CD4+ than CD8+ T-LGLL clonality might reflect small sample size.

Regarding this clone: Its antigen is unidentified.

This CDR3 is 17 amino acids long. CDR1 SGDLS and CDR2 YYNGEE come from the germline V gene. V was clipped by 0 bases and J by 0 bases; unmatched bases: 6. In the original workflow: The detection floor for productive clonotype frequency was 2.59 x 10-5. The repertoire was sequenced with immunoSEQ multiplex PCR; TCRdb's copy has only in-frame clones and lacks some. Clone size and V and J calls were adopted from that table, with D and trimming inferred from the DNA. This table has about 36,000 clones, more than 60% appearing once. This sequence was found in a human donor in good health. The genes are TRBV9 and TRBJ2-3, with TRBD2 matching 8 bases. Sequenced material: CD4+ T cells from blood buffy coats. CDR3 protein: CASSVGSGGVSTDTQYF. CDR3 sequence (DNA): TGTGCCAGCAGCGTAGGTTCGGGGGGGGTGAGCACAGATACGCAGTATTTT.